This T cell receptor beta chain was sequenced in a study of shared clonotypes between healthy human individuals. Study summary: Each donor contributed plates that comprised three CD4 naive, three CD4 memory, two CD8 naive and one CD8 memory.

The authors divided CD4+ cells into CD45RA+ naive and CD45RA-negative memory subsets. Notes on the study in general: A handful of donors had approximately 4.6% of their naive CD4 clonotypes in common.

The input for sorted-subset replicate PCRs was around 0.2 ug DNA, tens of thousands of T cell genomes. Clones were sequenced by immunoSEQ multiplex PCR, and TCRdb holds only the in-frame ones, with some missing. The sample lists a few million clones; 90% to 95% were seen once. As for this clone: Antigen unknown.

This CDR3 spans 20 amino acids. Trimming removed 3 bases from V and 0 bases from J; junction bases left unmatched: 15. The V gene's germline CDR1 is LNHDA and CDR2 SQIVND (reference sequence). This sequence joins TRBV19 and TRBJ2-1; 9 bases align to TRBD1. The specimen sequenced was naive CD4+ T cells sorted from blood. Subset here: CD45RA+ positively selected. The clonotype comes from a man aged 18 to 29 in good health. The CDR3 reads CASSMRGTGSLLSSYNEQFF. The CDR3 coding sequence is TGTGCCAGTAGTATGCGTGGGACAGGGTCACTTCTTAGCTCCTACAATGAGCAGTTCTTC.